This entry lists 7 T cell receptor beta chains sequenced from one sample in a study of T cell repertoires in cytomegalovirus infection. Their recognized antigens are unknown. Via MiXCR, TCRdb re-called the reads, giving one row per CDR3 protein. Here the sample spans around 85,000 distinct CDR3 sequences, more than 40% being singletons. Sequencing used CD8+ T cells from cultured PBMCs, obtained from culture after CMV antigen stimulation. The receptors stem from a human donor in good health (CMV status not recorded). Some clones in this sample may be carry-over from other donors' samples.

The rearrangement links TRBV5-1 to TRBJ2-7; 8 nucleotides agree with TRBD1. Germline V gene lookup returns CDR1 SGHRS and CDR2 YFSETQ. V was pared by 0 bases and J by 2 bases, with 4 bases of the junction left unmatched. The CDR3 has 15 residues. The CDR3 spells CASSLVQGVAYEQYF. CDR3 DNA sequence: TGCGCCAGCAGCTTGGTACAGGGGGTCGCCTACGAGCAGTACTTC.

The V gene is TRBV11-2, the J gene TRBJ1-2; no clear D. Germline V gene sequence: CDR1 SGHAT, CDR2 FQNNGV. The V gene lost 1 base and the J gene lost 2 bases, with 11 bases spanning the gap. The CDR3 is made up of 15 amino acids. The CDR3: CASSLGVMANYGYTF. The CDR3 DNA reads TGTGCCAGCAGCTTAGGGGTCATGGCAAACTATGGCTACACCTTC.

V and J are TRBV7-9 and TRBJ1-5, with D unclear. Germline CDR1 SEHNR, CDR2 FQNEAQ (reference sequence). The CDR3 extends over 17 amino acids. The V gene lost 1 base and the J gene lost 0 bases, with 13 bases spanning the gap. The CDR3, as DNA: TGTGCCAGCAGCTTAGTAACGAGGCCTTATAGCAATCAGCCCCAGCATTTT. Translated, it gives CASSLVTRPYSNQPQHF.

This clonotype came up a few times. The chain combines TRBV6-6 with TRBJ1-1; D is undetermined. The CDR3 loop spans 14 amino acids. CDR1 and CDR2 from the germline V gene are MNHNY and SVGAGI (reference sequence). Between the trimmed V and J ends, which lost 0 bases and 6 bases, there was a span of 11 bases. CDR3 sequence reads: CASSYSLRNPEAFF. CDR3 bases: TGTGCCAGCAGTTACTCGTTAAGGAATCCTGAAGCTTTCTTT.

The CDR3 DNA reads TGTGCCAGCAGCTGGGGAGGACAGAAGAGTATGGGAACTAATGAAAAACTGTTTTTT. Protein sequence: CASSWGGQKSMGTNEKLFF. The chain has TRBV5-8 and TRBJ1-4; D is perhaps TRBD1 (6 bases). This CDR3 is 19 amino acids long. Germline V gene lookup returns CDR1 SGHTS and CDR2 YDEGEE. With 3 bases removed from V and 1 base from J, the gap between germline ends came to 22 bases.

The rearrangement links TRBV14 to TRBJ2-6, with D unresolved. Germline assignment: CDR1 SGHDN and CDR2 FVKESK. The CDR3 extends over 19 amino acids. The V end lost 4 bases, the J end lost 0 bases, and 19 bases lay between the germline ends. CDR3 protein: CASSPMWKGNPSGANVLTF. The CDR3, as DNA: TGTGCCAGCAGCCCTATGTGGAAGGGAAACCCCTCTGGGGCCAACGTCCTGACTTTC.

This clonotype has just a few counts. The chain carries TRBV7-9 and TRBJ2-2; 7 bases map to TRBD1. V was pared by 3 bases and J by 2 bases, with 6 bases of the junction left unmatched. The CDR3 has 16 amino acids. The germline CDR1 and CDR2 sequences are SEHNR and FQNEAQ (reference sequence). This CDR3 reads CASSFDREGNTGELFF. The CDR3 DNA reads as TGTGCCAGCAGCTTTGACAGGGAAGGAAACACCGGGGAGCTGTTTTTT.